This entry concerns a single T cell receptor (beta chain). Germline loops: CDR1 ENHRY, CDR2 SYGVKD. The CDR3 is 14 amino acids. The J segment lost 9 bases and the V segment lost 3 bases, leaving 4 bases of the junction unmatched. The source of the sample is a study of shared clonotypes between healthy human individuals. The data were produced by immunoSEQ multiplex PCR, yet TCRdb's version contains in-frame clones alone and is incomplete. The top ten clones hold 24% of a sample with hundreds of thousands of clones, approximately 90% of them seen once. Positive CCR7 selection of CD45RO-negative cells yielded the naive CD8 cells, and terminally differentiated effector memory CD45RA+ cells were excluded.

The sequenced material came from naive CD8+ T cells sorted from blood. The V and J genes are TRBV10-3 and TRBJ2-1; 11 nucleotides match TRBD1. The clonotype was recovered from a man aged 25-45 years in good health. CDR3 DNA: TGTGCCATCAGTGAACCGGGACAGGGGGTTGAGCAGTTCTTC. Encoded protein: CAISEPGQGVEQFF.